This record covers a single T cell receptor beta chain. What it recognizes is unknown. This sample stems from a study of shared clonotypes between healthy human individuals. Researchers ran the assay at a deep level. As handled by the study authors: ImmunoSEQ output held junction-only sequences without quality scores, so filtering differed. The assay was immunoSEQ multiplex PCR, and TCRdb's table has in-frame clones only and misses some. The DNA gave D and trimming, while V, J and clone size come from that table. Among a few million clones listed, roughly 93% were seen once. Study-level points and caveats: Clonotype sharing levels among donors were expected to vary with sequencing depth.

Germline V lookup: CDR1 LGHNA, CDR2 YSLEER. After removal of 4 bases from V and 6 bases from J, the junction contained 14 bases not matched to a gene. CDR3 size: 16 residues. Sequencing was performed on naive CD4+ T cells from PBMCs. The subset here: CD45RA+ positively selected. This chain joins TRBV4-3 and TRBJ1-2; 7 nucleotides align to TRBD1. The receptor was derived from a man aged 18 to 30 in good health. Some clones in this sample may be carry-over from other donors' samples. As DNA, the CDR3 is TGCGCCAGCAGCCCAAGACCGTACGACAGGGTCAATGGCTACACCTTC. Encoded protein: CASSPRPYDRVNGYTF.